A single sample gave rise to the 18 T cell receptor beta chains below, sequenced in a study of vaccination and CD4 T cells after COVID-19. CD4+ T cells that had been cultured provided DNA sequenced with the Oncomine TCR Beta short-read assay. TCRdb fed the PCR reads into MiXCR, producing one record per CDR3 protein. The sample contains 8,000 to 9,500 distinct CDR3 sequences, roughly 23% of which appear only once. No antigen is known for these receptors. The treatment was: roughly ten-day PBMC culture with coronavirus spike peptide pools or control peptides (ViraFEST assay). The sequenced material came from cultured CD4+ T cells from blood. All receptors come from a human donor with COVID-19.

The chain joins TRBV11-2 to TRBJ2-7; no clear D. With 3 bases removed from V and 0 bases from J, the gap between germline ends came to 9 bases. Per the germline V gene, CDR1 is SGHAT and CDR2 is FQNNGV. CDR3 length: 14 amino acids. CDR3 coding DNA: TGTGCCAGCAGCTTCGTCAGGAGCTCCTACGAGCAGTACTTC. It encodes CASSFVRSSYEQYF.

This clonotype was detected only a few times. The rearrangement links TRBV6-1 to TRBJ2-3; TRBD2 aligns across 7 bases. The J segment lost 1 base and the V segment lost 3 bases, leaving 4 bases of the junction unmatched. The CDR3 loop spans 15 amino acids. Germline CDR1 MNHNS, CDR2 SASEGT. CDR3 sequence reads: CASSEITSGTDTQYF. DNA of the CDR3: TGTGCCAGCAGTGAGATTACTAGCGGCACAGATACGCAGTATTTT.

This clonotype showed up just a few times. The CDR3 protein is CASSSGTGLRETQYF. In nucleotides, the CDR3 is TGTGCCAGCAGTTCAGGAACAGGTTTACGAGAGACCCAGTACTTC. The rearrangement links TRBV6-5 to TRBJ2-5; TRBD1 is a possible D gene (5 bases). Germline CDR1 reads MNHEY; CDR2 reads SVGAGI. The CDR3 loop spans 15 amino acids. The ends were cut back, 4 bases at V and 4 bases at J, with 16 bases in the middle.

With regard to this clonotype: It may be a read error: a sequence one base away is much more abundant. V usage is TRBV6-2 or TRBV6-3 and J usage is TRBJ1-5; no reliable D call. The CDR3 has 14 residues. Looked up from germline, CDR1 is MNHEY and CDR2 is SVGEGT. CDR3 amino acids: CTTRLGQPNQPQHF. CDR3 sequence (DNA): TGTACCACCAGACTAGGGCAGCCAAATCAGCCCCAGCATTTT.

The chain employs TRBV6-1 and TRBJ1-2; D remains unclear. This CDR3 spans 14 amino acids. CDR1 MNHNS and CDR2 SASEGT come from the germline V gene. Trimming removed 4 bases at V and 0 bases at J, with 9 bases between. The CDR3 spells CASSAGETNYGYTF. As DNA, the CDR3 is TGTGCCAGCAGTGCCGGGGAGACTAACTATGGCTACACCTTC.

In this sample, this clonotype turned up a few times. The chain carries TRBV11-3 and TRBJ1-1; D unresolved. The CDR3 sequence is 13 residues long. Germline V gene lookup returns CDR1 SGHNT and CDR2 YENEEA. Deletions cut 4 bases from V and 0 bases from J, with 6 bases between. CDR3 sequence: CASSSNLNTEAFF. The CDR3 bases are TGTGCCAGCAGCTCGAACTTGAACACTGAAGCTTTCTTT.

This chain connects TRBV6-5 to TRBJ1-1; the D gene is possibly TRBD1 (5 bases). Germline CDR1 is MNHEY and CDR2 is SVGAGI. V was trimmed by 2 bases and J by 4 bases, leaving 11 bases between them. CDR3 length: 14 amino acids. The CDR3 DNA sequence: TGTGCCAGCAGTTACGATGGGGGTCGCACTGAAGCTTTCTTT. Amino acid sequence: CASSYDGGRTEAFF.

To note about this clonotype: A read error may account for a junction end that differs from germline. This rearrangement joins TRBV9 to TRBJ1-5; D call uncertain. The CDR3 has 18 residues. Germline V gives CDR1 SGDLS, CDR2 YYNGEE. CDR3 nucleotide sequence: TGTGCCAGCGGCGTAGCCCCCCTCGGGGAGAATAGCAATCAGCCCCAGCATTTT. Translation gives CASGVAPLGENSNQPQHF.

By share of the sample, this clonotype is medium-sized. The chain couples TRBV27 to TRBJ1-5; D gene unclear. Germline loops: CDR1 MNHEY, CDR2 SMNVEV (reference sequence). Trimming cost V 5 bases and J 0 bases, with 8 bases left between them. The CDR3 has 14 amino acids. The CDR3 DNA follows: TGTGCCAGCAGTGGAGGGTATAGCAATCAGCCCCAGCATTTT. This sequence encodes CASSGGYSNQPQHF.

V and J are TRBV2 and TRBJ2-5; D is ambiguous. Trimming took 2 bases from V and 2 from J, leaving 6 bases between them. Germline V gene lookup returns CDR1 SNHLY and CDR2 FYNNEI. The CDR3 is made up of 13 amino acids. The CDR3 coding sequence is TGTGCCAGCAGTGAAAGCATACAAGAGACCCAGTACTTC. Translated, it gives CASSESIQETQYF.

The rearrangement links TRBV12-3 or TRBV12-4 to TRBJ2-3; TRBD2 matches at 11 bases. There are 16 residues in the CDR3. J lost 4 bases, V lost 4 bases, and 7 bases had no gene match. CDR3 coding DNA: TGTGCCAGCAGTTCTACCTCGACTAGCGGGGCAGATACGCAGTATTTT. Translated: CASSSTSTSGADTQYF.

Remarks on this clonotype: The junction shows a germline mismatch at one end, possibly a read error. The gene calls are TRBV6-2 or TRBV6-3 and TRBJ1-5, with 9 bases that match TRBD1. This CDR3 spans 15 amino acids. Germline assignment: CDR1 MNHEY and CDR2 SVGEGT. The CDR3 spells CTSSPIQGARQPQHF. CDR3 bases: TGTACCAGCAGTCCCATACAGGGGGCGCGGCAGCCCCAGCATTTT.

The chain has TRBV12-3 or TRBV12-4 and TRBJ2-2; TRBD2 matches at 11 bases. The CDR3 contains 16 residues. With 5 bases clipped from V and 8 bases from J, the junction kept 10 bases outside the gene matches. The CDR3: CASSHSLAGGLGELFF. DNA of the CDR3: TGTGCCAGCAGTCACTCTCTAGCGGGGGGTTTGGGGGAGCTGTTTTTT.

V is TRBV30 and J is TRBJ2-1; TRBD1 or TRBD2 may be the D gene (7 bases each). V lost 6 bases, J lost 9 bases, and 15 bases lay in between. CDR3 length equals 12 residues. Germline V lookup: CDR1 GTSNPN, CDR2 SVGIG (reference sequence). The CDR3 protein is CACRQGGTEQFF. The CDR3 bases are TGTGCCTGCCGACAGGGAGGGACTGAGCAGTTCTTC.

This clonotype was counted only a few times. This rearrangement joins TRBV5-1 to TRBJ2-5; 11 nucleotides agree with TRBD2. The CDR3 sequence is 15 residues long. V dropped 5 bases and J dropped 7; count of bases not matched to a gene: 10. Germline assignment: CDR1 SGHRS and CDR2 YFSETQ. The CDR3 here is CASRITSGGFGTQYF. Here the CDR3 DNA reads TGCGCCAGCAGGATTACTAGCGGGGGATTTGGGACCCAGTACTTC.

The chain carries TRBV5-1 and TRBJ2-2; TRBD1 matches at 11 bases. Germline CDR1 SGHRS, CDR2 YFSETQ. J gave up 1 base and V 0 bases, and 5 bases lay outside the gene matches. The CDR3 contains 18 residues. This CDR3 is CASSLEDRGPLNTGELFF. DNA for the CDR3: TGCGCCAGCAGCTTGGAGGACAGGGGGCCCTTGAACACCGGGGAGCTGTTTTTT.

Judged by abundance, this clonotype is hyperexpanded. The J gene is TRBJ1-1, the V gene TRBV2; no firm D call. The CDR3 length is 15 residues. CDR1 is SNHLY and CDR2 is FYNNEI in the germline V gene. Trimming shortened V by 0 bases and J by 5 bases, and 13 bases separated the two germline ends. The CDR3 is CASSEARGDGTEAFF. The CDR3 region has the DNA TGTGCCAGCAGTGAAGCTCGTGGGGATGGGACTGAAGCTTTCTTT.

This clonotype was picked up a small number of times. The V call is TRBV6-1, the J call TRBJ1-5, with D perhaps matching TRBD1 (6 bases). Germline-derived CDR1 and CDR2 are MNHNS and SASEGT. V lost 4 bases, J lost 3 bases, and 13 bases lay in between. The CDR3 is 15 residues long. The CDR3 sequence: CASSGTQGPNQPQHF. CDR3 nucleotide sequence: TGTGCCAGCAGTGGGACACAGGGCCCCAATCAGCCCCAGCATTTT.